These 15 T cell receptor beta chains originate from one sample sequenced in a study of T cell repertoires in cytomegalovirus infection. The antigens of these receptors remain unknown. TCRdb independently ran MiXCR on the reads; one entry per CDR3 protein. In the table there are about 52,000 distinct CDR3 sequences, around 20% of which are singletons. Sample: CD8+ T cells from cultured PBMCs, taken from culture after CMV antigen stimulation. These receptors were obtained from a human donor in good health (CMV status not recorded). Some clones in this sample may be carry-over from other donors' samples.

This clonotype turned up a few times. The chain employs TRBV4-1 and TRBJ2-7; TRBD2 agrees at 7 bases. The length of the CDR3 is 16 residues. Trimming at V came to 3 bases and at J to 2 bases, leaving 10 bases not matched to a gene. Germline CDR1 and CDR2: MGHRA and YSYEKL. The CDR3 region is CASSQEPSGDTYEQYF. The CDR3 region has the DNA TGCGCCAGCAGCCAGGAACCTAGCGGTGACACCTACGAGCAGTACTTC.

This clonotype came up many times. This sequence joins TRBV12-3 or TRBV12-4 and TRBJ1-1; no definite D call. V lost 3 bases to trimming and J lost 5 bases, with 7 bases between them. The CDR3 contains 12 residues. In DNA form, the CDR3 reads TGTGCCAGCAGTTTTAGAAGGACTGAAGCTTTCTTT. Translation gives CASSFRRTEAFF.

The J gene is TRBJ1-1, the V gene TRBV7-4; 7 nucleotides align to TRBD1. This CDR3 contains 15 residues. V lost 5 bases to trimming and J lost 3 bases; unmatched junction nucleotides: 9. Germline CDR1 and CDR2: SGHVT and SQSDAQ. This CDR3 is CASSLRDSQHTEAFF. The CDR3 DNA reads TGTGCCAGCAGCCTAAGGGACAGCCAACACACTGAAGCTTTCTTT. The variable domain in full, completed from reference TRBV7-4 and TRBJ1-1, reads GAGVSQSPRYKVAKRGRDVALRCDSISGHVTLYWYRQTLGQGSEVLTYSQSDAQRDKSGRPSGRFSAERPERSVSTLKIQRTEQGDSAVYLCASSLRDSQHTEAFFGQGTRLTVV.

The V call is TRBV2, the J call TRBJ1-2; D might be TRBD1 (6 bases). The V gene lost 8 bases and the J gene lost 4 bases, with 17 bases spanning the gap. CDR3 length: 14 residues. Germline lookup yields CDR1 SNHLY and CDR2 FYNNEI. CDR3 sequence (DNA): TGTGCCAGCCCAAGACGAGGGGGGGGCTATGGCTACACCTTC. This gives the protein CASPRRGGGYGYTF.

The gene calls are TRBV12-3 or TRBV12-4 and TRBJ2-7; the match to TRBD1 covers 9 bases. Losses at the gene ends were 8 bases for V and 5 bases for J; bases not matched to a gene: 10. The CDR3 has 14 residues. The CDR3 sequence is CASSPADRGNEQYF. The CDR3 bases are TGTGCCAGCTCTCCCGCGGACAGGGGAAACGAGCAGTACTTC.

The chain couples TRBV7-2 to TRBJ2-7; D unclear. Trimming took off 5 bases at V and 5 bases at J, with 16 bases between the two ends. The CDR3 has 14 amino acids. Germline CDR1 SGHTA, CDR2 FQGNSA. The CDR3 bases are TGTGCCAGCAGCCAGCGAGTATCTGGCCACGAGCAGTACTTC. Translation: CASSQRVSGHEQYF. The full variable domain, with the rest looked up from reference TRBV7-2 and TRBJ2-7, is GAGVSQSPSNKVTEKGKDVELRCDPISGHTALYWYRQSLGQGLEFLIYFQGNSAPDKSGLPSDRFSAERTGGSVSTLTIQRTQQEDSAVYLCASSQRVSGHEQYFGPGTRLTVT.

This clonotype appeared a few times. CDR3 DNA: TGTGCCAGCAGCTTTTTCAGATCCACTGAAGCTTTCTTT. Translating it yields CASSFFRSTEAFF. The chain couples TRBV7-2 to TRBJ1-1; D not resolved. The germline V gene has CDR1 SGHTA and CDR2 FQGNSA. The CDR3 sequence is 13 residues long. Trimming stripped 3 bases from V and 4 bases from J, with 9 bases between.

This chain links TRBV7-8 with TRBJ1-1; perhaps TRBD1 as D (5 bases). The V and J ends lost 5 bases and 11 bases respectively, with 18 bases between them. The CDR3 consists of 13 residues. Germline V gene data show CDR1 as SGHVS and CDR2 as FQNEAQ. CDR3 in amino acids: CASSMTVIFGAFF. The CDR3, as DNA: TGTGCCAGCAGCATGACAGTTATTTTCGGGGCTTTCTTT.

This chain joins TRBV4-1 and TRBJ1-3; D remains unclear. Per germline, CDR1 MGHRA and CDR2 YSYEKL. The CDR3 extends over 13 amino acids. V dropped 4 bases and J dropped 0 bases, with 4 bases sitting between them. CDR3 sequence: CASSPSSGNTIYF. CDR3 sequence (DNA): TGCGCCAGCAGCCCCAGCTCTGGAAACACCATATATTTT.

The CDR3 protein is CASSLGTEAVSPQHF. The CDR3 DNA reads TGTGCCAGCAGCTTGGGGACGGAGGCCGTTTCGCCCCAGCATTTT. The chain employs TRBV11-2 and TRBJ1-5; D perhaps matches TRBD1 (5 bases). CDR1 SGHAT and CDR2 FQNNGV come from the germline V gene. V gave up 3 bases and J gave up 9 bases, with 18 bases separating them. The CDR3 runs to 15 residues.

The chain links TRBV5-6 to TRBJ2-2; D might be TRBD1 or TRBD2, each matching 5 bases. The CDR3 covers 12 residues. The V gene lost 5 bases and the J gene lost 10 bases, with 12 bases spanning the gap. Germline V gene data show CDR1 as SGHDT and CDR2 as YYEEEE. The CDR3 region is CASRGGGPELFF. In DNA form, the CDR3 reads TGTGCCAGCAGGGGTGGGGGTCCGGAGCTGTTTTTT.

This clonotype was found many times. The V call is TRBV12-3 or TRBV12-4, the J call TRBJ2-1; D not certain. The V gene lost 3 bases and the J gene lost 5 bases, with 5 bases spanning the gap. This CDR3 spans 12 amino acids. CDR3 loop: CASSLYNNEQFF. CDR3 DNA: TGTGCCAGCAGTTTGTATAACAATGAGCAGTTCTTC.

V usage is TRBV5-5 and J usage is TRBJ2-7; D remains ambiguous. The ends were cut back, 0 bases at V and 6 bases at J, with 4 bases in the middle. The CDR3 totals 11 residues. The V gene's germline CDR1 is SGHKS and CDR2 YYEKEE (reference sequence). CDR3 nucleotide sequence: TGTGCCAGCAGCTTGGCGGTCGAGCAGTACTTC. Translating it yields CASSLAVEQYF.

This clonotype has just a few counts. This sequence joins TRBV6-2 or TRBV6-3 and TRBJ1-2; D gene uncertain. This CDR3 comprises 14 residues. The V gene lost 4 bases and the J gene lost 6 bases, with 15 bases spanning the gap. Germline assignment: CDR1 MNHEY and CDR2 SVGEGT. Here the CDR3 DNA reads TGTGCCAGCAGTTCGGGATCCCCTTTGAATGGCTACACCTTC. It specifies CASSSGSPLNGYTF.

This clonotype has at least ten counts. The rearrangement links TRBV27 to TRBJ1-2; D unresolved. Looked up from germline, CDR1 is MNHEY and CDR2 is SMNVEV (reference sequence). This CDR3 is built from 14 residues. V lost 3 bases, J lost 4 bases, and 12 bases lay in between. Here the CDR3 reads CASSFGSLGYGYTF. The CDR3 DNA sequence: TGTGCCAGCAGTTTCGGCAGCCTAGGCTATGGCTACACCTTC.